This T cell receptor beta chain was sequenced during a study of blood T cell repertoires in COVID-19 (dated by TCRdb to the early 2020s). With respect to the entire study: Collaborator samples came from the United States, Italy and Spain and covered acute and convalescent phases of COVID-19. The material from the prospective study consisted of cDNA or gDNA derived from T cells, B-cell-depleted T cells, or PBMCs. Deeply sampled blood TCRbeta repertoires from subjects exposed to, actively infected with, or recovered from COVID-19 were included in the dataset. The repertoires were made available in a free public database intended to serve as a resource for research on the immune response to SARS-CoV-2. Samples were obtained from the ongoing ImmuneRACE study (first 160 participants) and from about 1,300 subjects provided by 6 global collaborators. The sample metadata nearly always contained a de-identified subject ID, COVID-19 status, age in years and sex. Where available, HLA class I and class II types were taken from metadata supplied by the sample provider and were not determined by assay-based typing. The study at large found these results: The quantity of clinical and demographic metadata differed by source and by participant and was supplied without curation.

TCRbeta CDR3 regions were amplified from genomic DNA using the immunoSEQ Assay, a bias-controlled multiplex PCR. As for the original processing: Nucleated cell counts per sample were estimated from amplification of reference gene primers within the assay. To quantify the absolute abundance of each unique TCRbeta CDR3 rearrangement, sequence reads were collapsed and filtered. For each sample, productive Simpson clonality was calculated as the square root of Simpson's diversity index across productive rearrangements. Here the immuneACCESS table is served through TCRdb, limited to in-frame sequences with V and J called. Missing clones are a known gap in these copies; in checked studies unresolved V genes cover under half, and the rest lacks a known reason. That table is the source of V, J and clone size, and D and trimming were worked out from the DNA. The sample includes over 250,000 clones, with roughly 83% observed a single time. The top ten constitute more than 1.4% of the sample.

Taken from the germline V gene, the CDR1 and CDR2 loops are MDHEN and SYDVKM. V and J lose 5 bases and 0 bases, and a span of 21 bases separates them. The CDR3 runs 18 residues from the cysteine to the phenylalanine. Only the CDR3 region is kept as DNA, spanning 54 bases read in frame from base 1. At one collaborating source in Seattle, patients were enrolled during active infection and were followed longitudinally through the course of disease. Collaborating institutions collected whole blood in K2EDTA tubes following their own protocols. For TCRbeta analysis, collaborators shipped samples as frozen whole blood, isolated PBMCs, or DNA extracted from either of those sample types. About this clone: This receptor's antigen is unknown. The record has no base qualities; no much larger clone is one base away.

Material: peripheral blood. The V and J segments used are TRBV28 and TRBJ2-3, with the identity of the D gene unclear. The source is a human donor with COVID-19, enrolled during active disease. The donor label of this sample is uncertain. The CDR3 in this case is CASSNGQTKRSSTDTQYF. The bases read TGTGCCAGCAGTAATGGGCAGACGAAGAGATCTAGCACAGATACGCAGTATTTT.